The 29 T cell receptor beta chains below all came from one sample that was sequenced in a study of PD-1 and CTLA-4 blockade in melanoma (dated by TCRdb to the early 2020s). The protocol used for the library was the immunoSEQ multiplex PCR assay. This is the immuneACCESS table as TCRdb keeps it, with only in-frame sequences that have V and J called. A part of the clones is gone; compared with another copy, unresolved V genes explain less than half, and the rest is unexplained. This sample gives 32,000 or so clones in total; roughly nine tenths of them show up just once. Around 8.5% of the sample is held by the ten biggest clonotypes. This material consisted of CD8+ T cells from peripheral blood, taken before anti-PD-1 treatment. Receptors originate from a human donor with melanoma.

This sequence joins TRBV7-9 and TRBJ1-1, with D unclear. The V end lost 5 bases, the J end lost 0 bases, and 4 bases lay between the germline ends. The CDR3 covers 12 residues. The germline V gene encodes CDR1 SEHNR and CDR2 FQNEAQ (reference sequence). CDR3 DNA: TGTGCCAGCAGCCCTATGAACACTGAAGCTTTCTTT. Translation: CASSPMNTEAFF.

The chain employs TRBV7-9 and TRBJ1-2; D gene uncertain. This CDR3 is 13 amino acids long. Trimming took 0 bases from V and 6 from J, leaving 8 bases between them. Per germline, CDR1 SEHNR and CDR2 FQNEAQ (reference sequence). CDR3 nucleotides: TGTGCCAGCAGCTTAGCGCCCGGTCATGGCTACACCTTC. Its translation is CASSLAPGHGYTF.

The chain employs TRBV9 and TRBJ1-1; 8 bases map to TRBD1. This CDR3 is 13 amino acids long. Germline V gives CDR1 SGDLS, CDR2 YYNGEE. V was clipped by 2 bases and J by 5 bases; unmatched bases: 2. As DNA, the CDR3 is TGTGCCAGCAGCGTCGACAGGGGTACTGAAGCTTTCTTT. Its translation is CASSVDRGTEAFF.

The CDR3 reads CASSIGGHSYNEQFF. CDR3 in DNA: TGTGCCAGTAGTATAGGGGGCCACTCCTACAATGAGCAGTTCTTC. V gene TRBV19 combines with J gene TRBJ2-1, with a weak D call TRBD1 (5 bases). In germline, CDR1 is LNHDA, CDR2 SQIVND (reference sequence). The CDR3 is 15 residues long. V was shortened by 1 base and J by 0 bases, with 7 bases between the two germline ends.

This sequence joins TRBV11-2 and TRBJ2-1; 13 bases align to TRBD2. This CDR3 is built from 15 residues. CDR1 is SGHAT and CDR2 is FQNNGV in the germline V gene. Trimming took 5 bases from V and 4 from J; bases not matched to a gene: 2. The CDR3 here is CASSLGLAGYNEQFF. The CDR3 nucleotides read TGTGCCAGCAGCCTGGGACTAGCGGGATACAATGAGCAGTTCTTC.

The chain carries TRBV27 and TRBJ2-3, with D perhaps matching TRBD2 (5 bases). Germline CDR1 and CDR2: MNHEY and SMNVEV (reference sequence). The CDR3 runs 16 residues. Between the trimmed V and J ends, which lost 5 bases and 0 bases, there was a span of 15 bases. CDR3 sequence: CASSELSGTSTDTQYF. DNA for the CDR3: TGTGCCAGCAGTGAGCTAAGCGGAACTAGCACAGATACGCAGTATTTT.

This rearrangement joins TRBV7-9 to TRBJ2-3, with TRBD2 matching 10 bases. The CDR3 totals 16 residues. The germline gives CDR1 SEHNR, CDR2 FQNEAQ (reference sequence). V shed 5 bases and J 0 bases; nucleotides not matched to a gene: 5. The CDR3 is CASSPRTSGSTDTQYF. In DNA form, the CDR3 reads TGTGCCAGCAGCCCCCGGACTAGCGGAAGCACAGATACGCAGTATTTT.

The chain joins TRBV28 to TRBJ1-5; no firm D call. Between the trimmed V and J ends, which lost 5 bases and 3 bases, there was a span of 11 bases. CDR3 length: 14 amino acids. Germline V CDR1 and CDR2: MDHEN, SYDVKM. The chain's CDR3 is CASSPRVLNQPQHF. The CDR3 DNA reads as TGTGCCAGCAGTCCCCGCGTCCTCAATCAGCCCCAGCATTTT.

This clone is a singleton in its sample. The chain links TRBV5-1 to TRBJ2-7; TRBD1 matches 9 bases. The CDR3 has 15 residues. V lost 5 bases to trimming and J lost 4 bases; unmatched junction nucleotides: 10. Germline V gives CDR1 SGHRS, CDR2 YFSETQ. The DNA for the CDR3 is TGCGCCAGCAGGCCCCACAGGGGGCACCTTTACGAGCAGTACTTC. Protein product: CASRPHRGHLYEQYF.

The rearrangement links TRBV27 to TRBJ1-2; 11 bases align to TRBD1. The CDR3 loop spans 16 amino acids. CDR1 is MNHEY, CDR2 SMNVEV, per germline (reference sequence). V trimming: 5 bases; J trimming: 1 base; junction bases outside the gene matches: 6. The CDR3 is CASSPLGTGGNYGYTF. The CDR3 DNA sequence: TGTGCCAGCAGTCCCCTCGGGACAGGGGGTAACTATGGCTACACCTTC.

The rearrangement uses TRBV5-6 and TRBJ1-6, with D possibly being TRBD1 (6 bases). The CDR3 contains 14 residues. V was pared by 0 bases and J by 6 bases, with 7 bases between. Per germline, CDR1 SGHDT and CDR2 YYEEEE. The CDR3 bases are TGTGCCAGCAGCTTGGAAGGGGGTAATTCACCCCTCCACTTT. It specifies CASSLEGGNSPLHF.

The CDR3 DNA is TGTGCCAGCAGCTTATCTGATAATGAAAAACTGTTTTTT. Translation gives CASSLSDNEKLFF. The rearrangement uses TRBV7-9 and TRBJ1-4, with D uncertain. The CDR3 totals 13 residues. Between the trimmed V and J ends, which lost 2 bases and 4 bases, there was a span of 5 bases. CDR1 is SEHNR and CDR2 is FQNEAQ in the germline V gene (reference sequence).

V gene TRBV3-1 (or the pseudogene TRBV3-2) combines with J gene TRBJ2-3; a possible D gene is TRBD1 (5 bases). The V end was cut by 2 bases, the J end by 0 bases, with 12 bases between. Germline V gives CDR1 LGHDT, CDR2 YNNKEL (reference sequence). The CDR3 covers 16 residues. In DNA, the CDR3 is TGTGCCAGCAGCCAATCCCCGACAGAGAGCACAGATACGCAGTATTTT. Residues: CASSQSPTESTDTQYF.

The V call is TRBV9, the J call TRBJ2-7, with 9 bases lining up with TRBD1. The CDR3 totals 15 residues. Germline V gene data show CDR1 as SGDLS and CDR2 as YYNGEE. The V segment lost 0 bases and the J segment 5 bases; nucleotides outside the gene matches: 6. CDR3 in amino acids: CASSVGWDREDEQYF. CDR3 sequence (DNA): TGTGCCAGCAGCGTAGGTTGGGACAGGGAGGACGAGCAGTACTTC.

The chain is built from TRBV3-1 (or the pseudogene TRBV3-2) and TRBJ2-7; 14 bases line up with TRBD2. This CDR3 has 15 amino acids. V was clipped by 1 base and J by 5 bases; unmatched bases: 1. Germline V gene lookup returns CDR1 LGHDT and CDR2 YNNKEL (reference sequence). CDR3 amino acids: CASSQGGLAGDEQYF. CDR3 nucleotides: TGTGCCAGCAGCCAAGGGGGACTAGCGGGAGACGAGCAGTACTTC.

This clone was counted once. This chain links TRBV12-1 with TRBJ1-2; TRBD1, the table's D call, lacks a check against the DNA. TRBV12-1 is marked as a pseudogene. The CDR3 runs 17 residues. The CDR3 nucleotides are TGTGCCAGCAGCTCTATTCAGGCCGTTCCAGGGGTCTATGGCTACACCTTC. Its translation is CASSSIQAVPGVYGYTF.

The chain employs TRBV28 and TRBJ2-3; D not certain. The CDR3 runs to 13 residues. The germline gives CDR1 MDHEN, CDR2 SYDVKM. V lost 6 bases to trimming and J lost 3 bases, with 10 bases between them. The CDR3 DNA sequence: TGTGCCAGCAGGCCTAGTCGTACAGATACGCAGTATTTT. Protein product: CASRPSRTDTQYF.

This clone appeared once. CDR3 DNA sequence: TGTGCCAGCAGAGCCGGGACGGACGATAGCAATCAGCCCCAGCATTTT. Encoded protein: CASRAGTDDSNQPQHF. The V gene is TRBV7-9, the J gene TRBJ1-5; tentatively, D is TRBD1 (5 bases). The CDR3 has 16 amino acids. The ends were cut back, 6 bases at V and 0 bases at J, with 15 bases in the middle. Germline V gene sequence: CDR1 SEHNR, CDR2 FQNEAQ (reference sequence).

The chain carries TRBV19 and TRBJ1-5, with no clear D. Germline CDR1 is LNHDA and CDR2 is SQIVND (reference sequence). V lost 5 bases and J 11 bases, leaving 22 bases between the germline ends. CDR3 length equals 15 residues. This chain's CDR3 is CASSQDVGLEVAQHF. Here the CDR3 DNA reads TGTGCCAGTAGTCAGGACGTGGGGTTAGAAGTGGCCCAGCATTTT.

Here the CDR3 reads CASSLGQGAHQPQHF. The DNA for the CDR3 is TGCGCCAGCAGCCTGGGACAGGGGGCCCATCAGCCCCAGCATTTT. The gene calls are TRBV5-1 and TRBJ1-5, with 12 bases lining up with TRBD1. V dropped 4 bases and J dropped 5; count of bases not matched to a gene: 4. Germline V lookup: CDR1 SGHRS, CDR2 YFSETQ. The CDR3 has 15 residues.

The chain uses TRBV30 and TRBJ2-7, with a weak D call TRBD2 (5 bases). This CDR3 is 11 amino acids long. Trimming shortened V by 0 bases and J by 12 bases, and 12 bases separated the two germline ends. Germline V gives CDR1 GTSNPN, CDR2 SVGIG (reference sequence). In DNA, the CDR3 is TGTGCCTGGAGTGTGGTCAAGGACTGGTACTTC. Amino acid sequence: CAWSVVKDWYF.

J is TRBJ1-1 and V is TRBV24-1; D remains unclear. With 8 bases removed from V and 0 bases from J, the gap between germline ends came to 9 bases. Looked up from germline, CDR1 is KGHDR and CDR2 is SFDVKD. The length of the CDR3 is 13 residues. The CDR3 sequence: CATKNGLNTEAFF. As DNA, the CDR3 is TGTGCCACCAAGAACGGATTGAACACTGAAGCTTTCTTT.

The rearrangement joins TRBV4-1 to TRBJ2-7, with D possibly TRBD1 on 7 matching bases. This CDR3 is built from 14 residues. Trimming took 6 bases from V and 5 from J, leaving 17 bases between them. Germline V lookup: CDR1 MGHRA, CDR2 YSYEKL. CDR3 region: CASRGTGEVDEQYF. Here the CDR3 DNA reads TGCGCCAGCAGGGGCACAGGGGAGGTCGACGAGCAGTACTTC.

The chain joins TRBV3-1 (or the pseudogene TRBV3-2) to TRBJ2-7; D is undetermined. Germline V gives CDR1 LGHDT, CDR2 YNNKEL (reference sequence). CDR3 length: 11 residues. Trimming stripped 1 base from V and 5 bases from J, with 3 bases between. The DNA for the CDR3 is TGTGCCAGCAGCCAAGGGAACGAGCAGTACTTC. This translates into CASSQGNEQYF.

The chain combines TRBV3-1 (or the pseudogene TRBV3-2) with TRBJ2-3, with 7 bases identical to TRBD2. The CDR3 totals 14 residues. V trimming: 0 bases; J trimming: 4 bases; junction bases outside the gene matches: 1. Germline values: CDR1 LGHDT, CDR2 YNNKEL (reference sequence). CDR3: CASSQEGRADTQYF. The CDR3 DNA reads as TGTGCCAGCAGCCAAGAAGGGAGGGCAGATACGCAGTATTTT.

CDR3 nucleotides: TGTGCCAGCAGTTTCGGAGAAGGGACAGGGTCCTACAATGAGCAGTTCTTC. It encodes CASSFGEGTGSYNEQFF. The genes are TRBV28 and TRBJ2-1; TRBD1 aligns across 9 bases. V shed 3 bases, J shed 1 base, and the junction held 7 bases outside the gene matches. Germline V lookup: CDR1 MDHEN, CDR2 SYDVKM. CDR3 size: 17 residues.

This clone was observed a single time. The chain has TRBV3-1 (or the pseudogene TRBV3-2) and TRBJ1-5; no clear D gene. Deletions cut 0 bases from V and 0 bases from J, with 6 bases between. The CDR3 length is 15 residues. Germline V gene sequence: CDR1 LGHDT, CDR2 YNNKEL (reference sequence). The CDR3 DNA reads TGTGCCAGCAGCCAAGACAGCGATAGCAATCAGCCCCAGCATTTT. Amino acid sequence: CASSQDSDSNQPQHF.

The chain recombines TRBV27 with TRBJ1-2; TRBD1 might be the D (6 bases). Germline CDR1 is MNHEY and CDR2 is SMNVEV (reference sequence). The V end was cut by 2 bases, the J end by 8 bases, with 15 bases between. The CDR3 totals 14 residues. The CDR3 is CASSLGSATGGYTF. The CDR3 region has the DNA TGTGCCAGCAGTTTAGGTTCCGCGACAGGCGGCTACACCTTC.

The chain uses TRBV6-5 and TRBJ1-4, with a weak D call TRBD1 (5 bases). The CDR3 totals 14 residues. Germline V gene sequence: CDR1 MNHEY, CDR2 SVGAGI. Deletions cut 0 bases from V and 8 bases from J, with 10 bases between. The CDR3, as DNA: TGTGCCAGCAGTTACTCTGGGGGGGACGAAAAACTGTTTTTT. It encodes CASSYSGGDEKLFF.